Below are 19 T cell receptor beta chains sequenced from a single sample in a study of blood T cell repertoires in COVID-19. The repertoire was sequenced with immunoSEQ multiplex PCR; TCRdb's copy has only in-frame clones and lacks some. The top ten hold roughly 5% of the sample, which has about 170,000 clones, over 80% seen once. The specimen was peripheral blood. These receptors all stem from a man aged 25-45 years with COVID-19, enrolled during active disease.

This chain uses TRBV12-3 or TRBV12-4 with TRBJ2-7; maybe TRBD2 (5 bases). V was shortened by 8 bases and J by 1 base, with 9 bases between the two germline ends. The CDR3 has 12 residues. This CDR3 reads CASGDYSYEQYF. The CDR3 DNA reads as TGTGCCAGCGGAGACTATTCCTACGAGCAGTACTTC.

The V call is TRBV27, the J call TRBJ1-4, with a weak D call TRBD1 (5 bases). CDR3 length: 15 amino acids. Trimming shortened V by 4 bases and J by 3 bases, and 12 bases separated the two germline ends. Germline V lookup: CDR1 MNHEY, CDR2 SMNVEV (reference sequence). In DNA, the CDR3 is TGTGCCAGCAGTTCGACAGATATCTCTAATGAAAAACTGTTTTTT. The encoded protein is CASSSTDISNEKLFF.

V is TRBV6-2 or TRBV6-3 and J is TRBJ2-7; D is ambiguous. Trimming took off 5 bases at V and 3 bases at J, with 14 bases between the two ends. Germline-derived CDR1 and CDR2 are MNHEY and SVGEGT. This CDR3 contains 14 residues. This chain's CDR3 is CASSSQVAVYEQYF. The CDR3, as DNA: TGTGCCAGCAGTAGTCAAGTGGCAGTCTACGAGCAGTACTTC.

About this clone: Different DNA sequences within this sample yield the same CDR3. The CDR3 loop is CASSPGTGNYGYTF. The CDR3 DNA follows: TGTGCCAGCAGTCCCGGGACAGGGAACTATGGCTACACCTTC. The J gene is TRBJ1-2, the V gene TRBV5-6; the match to TRBD1 covers 9 bases. Trimming cost V 5 bases and J 2 bases; bases outside gene matches: 4. The CDR3 is 14 residues long. CDR1 is SGHDT and CDR2 is YYEEEE in the germline V gene.

The genes are TRBV9 and TRBJ2-7, with 8 nucleotides matching TRBD2. The CDR3 sequence is 16 residues long. Germline V gives CDR1 SGDLS, CDR2 YYNGEE. J was trimmed by 0 bases and V by 0 bases; bases with no gene match: 5. The CDR3 loop reads CASSVGLAGNSYEQYF. Written as DNA, the CDR3 is TGTGCCAGCAGCGTAGGTCTAGCGGGCAACTCCTACGAGCAGTACTTC. Combining the CDR3 with reference TRBV9 and TRBJ2-7 gives the whole variable domain DSGVTQTPKHLITATGQRVTLRCSPRSGDLSVYWYQQSLDQGLQFLIQYYNGEERAKGNILERFSAQQFPDLHSELNLSSLELGDSALYFCASSVGLAGNSYEQYFGPGTRLTVT.

V and J are TRBV6-2 or TRBV6-3 and TRBJ2-1; 8 nucleotides line up with TRBD2. V shed 5 bases and J 4 bases; nucleotides not matched to a gene: 4. Germline CDR1 MNHEY, CDR2 SVGEGT. The CDR3 has 14 residues. CDR3 sequence: CASSPGLAYNEQFF. CDR3 sequence (DNA): TGTGCCAGCAGTCCCGGACTAGCTTACAATGAGCAGTTCTTC.

This chain connects TRBV19 to TRBJ2-1, with no clear D. Per germline, CDR1 LNHDA and CDR2 SQIVND (reference sequence). The V end was cut by 1 base, the J end by 4 bases, with 11 bases between. The CDR3 spans 15 residues. The CDR3 protein is CASSIAERQYNEQFF. In DNA form, the CDR3 reads TGTGCCAGTAGTATAGCGGAGCGTCAGTACAATGAGCAGTTCTTC. The entire variable domain, with the rest obtained from reference TRBV19 and TRBJ2-1, is as follows: DGGITQSPKYLFRKEGQNVTLSCEQNLNHDAMYWYRQDPGQGLRLIYYSQIVNDFQKGDIAEGYSVSREKKESFPLTVTSAQKNPTAFYLCASSIAERQYNEQFFGPGTRLTVL.

The J gene is TRBJ2-7, the V gene TRBV25-1; possible D gene TRBD2, 5 bases. The CDR3 covers 15 residues. Germline values: CDR1 MGHDK, CDR2 SYGVNS. Trimming removed 2 bases from V and 3 bases from J, with 14 bases in between. DNA for the CDR3: TGTGCCAGCAGTGAAACCCGGACGGCGGGCTACGAGCAGTACTTC. Protein product: CASSETRTAGYEQYF.

This chain uses TRBV14 with TRBJ2-1; D call uncertain. CDR1 and CDR2 (germline): SGHDN, FVKESK. The CDR3 runs 14 residues. The V gene lost 0 bases and the J gene lost 4 bases, with 7 bases spanning the gap. CDR3 sequence reads: CASSQDLSYNEQFF. The CDR3 DNA reads as TGTGCCAGCAGCCAAGACCTCTCTTACAATGAGCAGTTCTTC.

The gene calls are TRBV10-3 and TRBJ2-2; D perhaps matches TRBD1 (6 bases). V lost 6 bases and J lost 0, with 8 bases in between. CDR1 is ENHRY, CDR2 SYGVKD, per germline. The CDR3 consists of 14 residues. The CDR3 DNA sequence: TGTGCCATCAGGGGGACACCGAACACCGGGGAGCTGTTTTTT. It encodes CAIRGTPNTGELFF.

The genes are TRBV7-9 and TRBJ2-3; 10 bases are a match to TRBD2. The CDR3 runs 15 residues. The V segment lost 2 bases and the J segment 2 bases; nucleotides outside the gene matches: 1. CDR1 and CDR2 from the germline V gene are SEHNR and FQNEAQ (reference sequence). This CDR3 is CASSLLAGDTDTQYF. The DNA of the CDR3 is TGTGCCAGCAGCTTACTAGCGGGGGACACAGATACGCAGTATTTT.

This clone was observed a single time. The chain is built from TRBV19 and TRBJ2-1; D may be TRBD2 (6 bases). CDR3 length: 13 amino acids. V dropped 8 bases and J dropped 0 bases, with 8 bases sitting between them. CDR1 LNHDA and CDR2 SQIVND come from the germline V gene (reference sequence). The CDR3, as DNA: TGTGCCAGTGGGAGGAGCTCCTACAATGAGCAGTTCTTC. It codes for CASGRSSYNEQFF.

This clone came up once. This chain uses TRBV19 with TRBJ1-4; D possibly corresponds to TRBD1 (5 bases). This CDR3 has 16 residues. Deletions cut 10 bases from V and 5 bases from J, with 23 bases between. Per germline, CDR1 LNHDA and CDR2 SQIVND (reference sequence). The CDR3 is CATMPTVAGPNEKLFF. The CDR3 region has the DNA TGTGCCACAATGCCGACAGTCGCGGGGCCAAATGAAAAACTGTTTTTT. The variable domain in full, with the rest retrieved from reference TRBV19 and TRBJ1-4, is DGGITQSPKYLFRKEGQNVTLSCEQNLNHDAMYWYRQDPGQGLRLIYYSQIVNDFQKGDIAEGYSVSREKKESFPLTVTSAQKNPTAFYLCATMPTVAGPNEKLFFGSGTQLSVL.

The rearrangement uses TRBV2 and TRBJ2-7; 9 bases are shared with TRBD2. V was clipped by 1 base and J by 6 bases; unmatched bases: 7. Germline-derived CDR1 and CDR2 are SNHLY and FYNNEI. This CDR3 region has 15 residues. The CDR3 spells CASSEGRGRASEQYF. The CDR3 region has the DNA TGTGCCAGCAGTGAAGGGCGCGGGAGGGCATCCGAGCAGTACTTC.

The chain links TRBV19 to TRBJ2-1; 14 nucleotides line up with TRBD2. The CDR3 covers 12 residues. The germline CDR1 and CDR2 sequences are LNHDA and SQIVND (reference sequence). The V and J ends lost 10 bases and 12 bases, in that order; junction bases with no gene match: 5. CDR3 nucleotide sequence: TGTGCCACCGCGACTAGCGGGGGGGCGCAGTTCTTC. Protein sequence: CATATSGGAQFF.

This rearrangement joins TRBV10-3 to TRBJ2-1, with TRBD2 identical over 8 bases. CDR1 is ENHRY, CDR2 SYGVKD, per germline. The junction had 6 bases not matched to a gene; V was cut back by 5 bases and J by 3 bases. The CDR3 sequence is 15 residues long. The CDR3, as DNA: TGTGCCATCAGTACCCCCGGGACTAGCTACAATGAGCAGTTCTTC. It translates to CAISTPGTSYNEQFF.

The genes are TRBV7-2 and TRBJ2-1, with 10 positions matching TRBD2. Trimming cost V 4 bases and J 4 bases; bases outside gene matches: 13. There are 18 residues in the CDR3. Looked up from germline, CDR1 is SGHTA and CDR2 is FQGNSA. The CDR3 DNA reads TGTGCCAGCAGCTGGACCGGACTAGCGGCACGACAATACAATGAGCAGTTCTTC. This translates into CASSWTGLAARQYNEQFF. Full variable domain (rest looked up from reference TRBV7-2 and TRBJ2-1): GAGVSQSPSNKVTEKGKDVELRCDPISGHTALYWYRQSLGQGLEFLIYFQGNSAPDKSGLPSDRFSAERTGGSVSTLTIQRTQQEDSAVYLCASSWTGLAARQYNEQFFGPGTRLTVL.

The V call is TRBV30, the J call TRBJ2-5; 8 nucleotides line up with TRBD2. The CDR3 runs 14 residues. Germline assignment: CDR1 GTSNPN and CDR2 SVGIG (reference sequence). V shed 1 base and J 6 bases; nucleotides not matched to a gene: 7. CDR3 residues: CAWSESSGYQTQYF. DNA for the CDR3: TGTGCCTGGAGTGAGTCTAGCGGGTACCAGACCCAGTACTTC.

A few counts support this clone. The chain uses TRBV7-3 and TRBJ2-1; 9 nucleotides agree with TRBD2. Germline V gene data show CDR1 as SGHTA and CDR2 as FQGTGA. Germline trimming cut 5 bases from V and 11 bases from J; bases unmatched to any gene: 13. The CDR3 totals 15 residues. The CDR3 is CASSPGGASGVQQFF. CDR3 bases: TGTGCCAGCAGCCCGGGTGGGGCTAGCGGGGTTCAGCAGTTCTTC.